The 29 T cell receptor beta chains presented below share a single source sample, sequenced in a study of blood T cells in healthy people across ages. Primers used in a second PCR of roughly 7 to 11 cycles were a sample-barcoded 5' primer and a J-beta primer mix. TCRdb re-called the 5' RACE reads through MiXCR, storing one row per CDR3 protein. Of 1.5 million to 1.9 million distinct CDR3 sequences in the sample, approximately 43% were seen once. The sequenced material came from blood. The source is a woman younger than 30 in good health.

This clonotype has just one count. Since a much larger clone is just one base distant, this may be a read error. This chain uses TRBV4-1 with TRBJ2-1; D is unresolved. The CDR3 is 13 amino acids. The V gene's germline CDR1 is MGHRA and CDR2 YSYEKL. The CDR3 protein is CASSQEDYSEQFF. The CDR3 nucleotides read TGCGCCAGCAGCCAAGAGGATTACAGTGAGCAGTTCTTC.

The genes are TRBV4-3 and TRBJ1-6, with D perhaps TRBD1 (6 bases). Germline V CDR1 and CDR2: LGHNA, YSLEER. This CDR3 region has 14 residues. V lost 1 base, J lost 7 bases, and 8 bases lay in between. This CDR3 is CASSQGQENSPLHF. The CDR3 coding sequence is TGCGCCAGCAGCCAAGGACAGGAAAATTCACCCCTCCACTTT.

Many counts were recorded for this clonotype. This sequence joins TRBV4-3 and TRBJ2-5, with 8 positions matching TRBD2. There are 16 residues in the CDR3. Germline-derived CDR1 and CDR2 are LGHNA and YSLEER. V lost 1 base to trimming and J lost 11 bases; unmatched junction nucleotides: 15. The CDR3 loop is CASSQVGPGGPNEQYF. CDR3 bases: TGCGCCAGCAGCCAAGTGGGGCCGGGGGGGCCCAATGAGCAGTACTTC.

The chain links TRBV2 to TRBJ1-2; TRBD1 might be the D (6 bases). Per germline, CDR1 SNHLY and CDR2 FYNNEI. Trimming stripped 3 bases from V and 4 bases from J, with 18 bases between. This CDR3 comprises 16 residues. CDR3: CASSDRGRADPYGYTF. CDR3 nucleotides: TGTGCCAGCAGTGATCGGGGGCGGGCAGACCCCTATGGCTACACCTTC. Based on the CDR3 plus reference TRBV2 and TRBJ1-2, the full variable domain is EPEVTQTPSHQVTQMGQEVILRCVPISNHLYFYWYRQILGQKVEFLVSFYNNEISEKSEIFDDQFSVERPDGSNFTLKIRSTKLEDSAMYFCASSDRGRADPYGYTFGSGTRLTVV.

The chain couples TRBV29-1 to TRBJ1-1; D gene uncertain. CDR3 size: 12 residues. Germline values: CDR1 SQVTM, CDR2 ANQGSEA. V was shortened by 6 bases and J by 1 base, with 9 bases between the two germline ends. In DNA, the CDR3 is TGCAGCGTAAAGACACAGAACACTGAAGCTTTCTTT. It yields the protein CSVKTQNTEAFF. Supplemented by reference TRBV29-1 and TRBJ1-1, the full variable domain reads SAVISQKPSRDICQRGTSLTIQCQVDSQVTMMFWYRQQPGQSLTLIATANQGSEATYESGFVIDKFPISRPNLTFSTLTVSNMSPEDSSIYLCSVKTQNTEAFFGQGTRLTVV.

This clonotype was detected many times. The V gene is TRBV7-2, the J gene TRBJ2-3; no clear D. Trimming removed 1 base from V and 10 bases from J, with 6 bases in between. The CDR3 has 11 amino acids. Germline V gives CDR1 SGHTA, CDR2 FQGNSA. This CDR3 is CASSLGDPQYF. The CDR3 DNA reads TGTGCCAGCAGCTTAGGCGACCCGCAGTATTTT.

This clonotype was found a few times. The rearrangement uses TRBV7-9 and TRBJ2-7; D possibly corresponds to TRBD1 (6 bases). CDR1 and CDR2 from the germline V gene are SEHNR and FQNEAQ (reference sequence). The V gene lost 5 bases and the J gene lost 7 bases, with 15 bases spanning the gap. The CDR3 covers 13 residues. CDR3: CASSKVTGEEQYF. In nucleotides, the CDR3 is TGTGCCAGCAGCAAAGTGACAGGAGAGGAGCAGTACTTC.

V usage is TRBV9 and J usage is TRBJ2-3, with 7 bases lining up with TRBD2. The CDR3 runs to 16 residues. The germline gives CDR1 SGDLS, CDR2 YYNGEE. J lost 2 bases, V lost 4 bases, and 10 bases had no gene match. For the CDR3, the DNA is TGTGCCAGCAGCAGTCCCCTGTGGGACTACACAGATACGCAGTATTTT. Its protein is CASSSPLWDYTDTQYF. The full variable domain, with the rest looked up from reference TRBV9 and TRBJ2-3, is DSGVTQTPKHLITATGQRVTLRCSPRSGDLSVYWYQQSLDQGLQFLIQYYNGEERAKGNILERFSAQQFPDLHSELNLSSLELGDSALYFCASSSPLWDYTDTQYFGPGTRLTVL.

This clonotype was counted between two and nine times. The rearrangement links TRBV3-1 to TRBJ1-2; TRBD1 matches at 9 bases. V shed 1 base, J shed 13 bases, and the junction held 4 bases outside the gene matches. The CDR3 has 12 amino acids. In germline, CDR1 is LGHDT, CDR2 YNNKEL (reference sequence). The DNA of the CDR3 is TGTGCCAGCAGCCAAGGGACAGGGGTCCTCACCTTC. Its translation: CASSQGTGVLTF.

About this clonotype: This may be a read error: a much more frequent sequence differs by one nucleotide. V and J are TRBV25-1 and TRBJ1-6, with D unresolved. Germline V gene sequence: CDR1 MGHDK, CDR2 SYGVNS. This CDR3 contains 15 residues. The CDR3 coding sequence is TGTGCCAGCAGTGACGGACTATTGTATAATTCACCCCCCCACTTT. This gives the protein CASSDGLLYNSPPHF.

The chain uses TRBV10-3 and TRBJ2-5; weak D call: TRBD1 (7 bases). Trimming left V 10 bases short and J 3 bases short, with 12 bases between. The CDR3 is 12 amino acids. CDR1 is ENHRY, CDR2 SYGVKD, per germline. In nucleotides, the CDR3 is TGTGCCAGCGGGGACAGAGAAGAGACCCAGTACTTC. Its translation: CASGDREETQYF.

This chain joins TRBV10-3 and TRBJ1-2, with unresolved D. V was trimmed by 6 bases and J by 6 bases, leaving 11 bases between them. The CDR3 length is 12 residues. Germline lookup yields CDR1 ENHRY and CDR2 SYGVKD. The CDR3 DNA follows: TGTGCCATCAGCCGGGAGTATCATGGCTACACCTTC. It specifies CAISREYHGYTF.

There are a few counts of this clonotype. This chain joins TRBV20-1 and TRBJ2-1; maybe TRBD2 (6 bases). Germline V gene sequence: CDR1 DFQATT, CDR2 SNEGSKA (reference sequence). The CDR3 runs 12 residues. Trimming cost V 6 bases and J 7 bases, with 13 bases left between them. The CDR3 spells CSAPGTPNEQFF. CDR3 coding DNA: TGCAGTGCCCCCGGGACTCCGAATGAGCAGTTCTTC.

Of note for this clonotype: A read error may be the cause here, since a much bigger clone is one base away. The chain combines TRBV2 with TRBJ2-7; the D gene could be TRBD1 or TRBD2 (5 bases each). V was pared by 7 bases and J by 7 bases, with 20 bases between. CDR3 length: 14 residues. CDR1 is SNHLY, CDR2 FYNNEI, per germline. CDR3 loop: CASNGQGATNEQYF. DNA for the CDR3: TGTGCCAGCAACGGGCAGGGAGCAACTAATGAGCAGTACTTC.

In its sample, this clonotype was seen a few times. The chain links TRBV20-1 to TRBJ2-7; 7 bases line up with TRBD2. This CDR3 is built from 14 residues. Trimming took 6 bases from V and 3 from J; bases not matched to a gene: 11. CDR1 and CDR2 from the germline V gene are DFQATT and SNEGSKA (reference sequence). For the CDR3, the DNA is TGCAGTGCCCTCTGGGGGAGGGCCAACTACGAGCAGTACTTC. The encoded protein is CSALWGRANYEQYF.

The rearrangement joins TRBV6-6 to TRBJ2-7; 7 bases line up with TRBD2. CDR1 MNHNY and CDR2 SVGAGI come from the germline V gene (reference sequence). The CDR3 runs to 14 residues. Losses at the gene ends were 4 bases for V and 3 bases for J; bases not matched to a gene: 6. The CDR3 loop is CASSSWGGDYEQYF. CDR3 DNA sequence: TGTGCCAGCAGTTCATGGGGGGGGGACTACGAGCAGTACTTC.

The chain joins TRBV3-1 to TRBJ2-4; TRBD2 matches at 14 bases. The CDR3 runs 18 residues. V dropped 0 bases and J dropped 15; count of bases not matched to a gene: 16. CDR1 and CDR2 (germline): LGHDT, YNNKEL (reference sequence). In DNA, the CDR3 is TGTGCCAGCAGCCAAGAGGGGGGACTAGCGGGAGAAACCTACGAGCGGTACTTC. The encoded protein is CASSQEGGLAGETYERYF.

V gene TRBV4-1 combines with J gene TRBJ2-1; D remains unclear. The germline CDR1 and CDR2 sequences are MGHRA and YSYEKL. The CDR3 loop spans 14 amino acids. V was shortened by 4 bases and J by 5 bases, with 12 bases between the two germline ends. CDR3 sequence reads: CASSRVNRDNEQFF. The CDR3 DNA reads as TGCGCCAGCAGCCGAGTCAACAGAGACAATGAGCAGTTCTTC.

This chain connects TRBV9 to TRBJ2-7; 9 bases line up with TRBD1. In germline, CDR1 is SGDLS, CDR2 YYNGEE. With 8 bases clipped from V and 2 bases from J, the junction kept 11 bases outside the gene matches. This CDR3 has 15 amino acids. Written as DNA, the CDR3 is TGTGCCAGTTCCGCCCCCGGACAGGGGACCTACGAGCAGTACTTC. Its translation: CASSAPGQGTYEQYF.

In this sample, this clonotype turned up once. The chain couples TRBV20-1 to TRBJ1-1, with D perhaps TRBD1 (5 bases). CDR1 is DFQATT and CDR2 is SNEGSKA in the germline V gene (reference sequence). This CDR3 is built from 11 residues. CDR3 in amino acids: CGGTANTEAFF. CDR3 DNA sequence: TGCGGCGGGACCGCGAACACTGAAGCTTTCTTT.

This clonotype was observed a handful of times. Given a much more abundant clone one base away, this may be a read error. V usage is TRBV6-1 and J usage is TRBJ2-5; 8 bases are shared with TRBD1. The CDR3 spans 14 residues. Germline loops: CDR1 MNHNS, CDR2 SASEGT. V trimming: 4 bases; J trimming: 1 base; junction bases outside the gene matches: 2. The chain's CDR3 is CASSGTGPQETQYF. CDR3 nucleotides: TGTGCCAGCAGTGGGACAGGGCCCCAAGAGACCCAGTACTTC.

This sequence joins TRBV5-1 and TRBJ1-1; D is undetermined. Looked up from germline, CDR1 is SGHRS and CDR2 is YFSETQ. Trimming took 0 bases from V and 5 from J, leaving 17 bases between them. This CDR3 contains 16 residues. CDR3 sequence: CASSLVRGPFGTEAFF. CDR3 nucleotide sequence: TGCGCCAGCAGCTTGGTCCGAGGGCCCTTCGGAACTGAAGCTTTCTTT.

Only a few counts were recorded for this clonotype. The rearrangement joins TRBV20-1 to TRBJ1-5, with D possibly TRBD1 on 5 matching bases. Germline V gene sequence: CDR1 DFQATT, CDR2 SNEGSKA (reference sequence). This CDR3 has 14 amino acids. Trimming removed 4 bases at V and 1 base at J, with 11 bases between. CDR3 protein: CSANRQGSNQPQHF. Written as DNA, the CDR3 is TGCAGTGCTAACCGGCAGGGAAGCAATCAGCCCCAGCATTTT.

This clonotype was observed a handful of times. The chain links TRBV25-1 to TRBJ1-4; 7 nucleotides match TRBD1. This CDR3 is 13 amino acids long. V lost 7 bases and J lost 8; bases outside the gene matches: 7. Germline V CDR1 and CDR2: MGHDK, SYGVNS. In DNA, the CDR3 is TGTGCCAGCAATGGACAGGAACGGGAAAAACTGTTTTTT. Encoded protein: CASNGQEREKLFF.

There are a few counts of this clonotype. The V gene is TRBV9, the J gene TRBJ1-2; possibly TRBD1 for D (5 bases). The CDR3 contains 18 residues. Germline V lookup: CDR1 SGDLS, CDR2 YYNGEE. Trimming removed 0 bases at V and 3 bases at J, with 21 bases between. CDR3 residues: CASSVAAQDFSGDYGYTF. The CDR3 nucleotides are TGTGCCAGCAGCGTAGCGGCACAGGACTTTAGCGGGGACTATGGCTACACCTTC.

This clonotype showed up just once. The J gene is TRBJ1-1, the V gene TRBV7-9, with a possible D match to TRBD1 (5 bases). Germline V gene data show CDR1 as SEHNR and CDR2 as FQNEAQ (reference sequence). The CDR3 spans 16 residues. V lost 6 bases to trimming and J lost 0 bases, with 17 bases between them. This chain's CDR3 is CASSLARGTMNTEAFF. In DNA form, the CDR3 reads TGTGCCAGCAGTTTGGCCAGAGGGACGATGAACACTGAAGCTTTCTTT.

The gene calls are TRBV20-1 and TRBJ1-2; D unresolved. Germline V CDR1 and CDR2: DFQATT, SNEGSKA (reference sequence). CDR3 size: 14 residues. V was cut by 3 bases and J by 12 bases, with 23 bases left in between. The CDR3 bases are TGCAGTGCTAGTATCCGGGCAGGCCGTAGCGTCCACACCTTC. Protein sequence: CSASIRAGRSVHTF.

This clonotype was detected only a few times. This chain joins TRBV7-2 and TRBJ2-1; D is possibly TRBD2 (5 bases). The CDR3 has 13 amino acids. Trimming shortened V by 6 bases and J by 5 bases, and 11 bases separated the two germline ends. In germline, CDR1 is SGHTA, CDR2 FQGNSA. In DNA form, the CDR3 reads TGTGCCAGCAGGGTTAGCGCCAACAATGAGCAGTTCTTC. Translating gives CASRVSANNEQFF.

This clonotype turned up a few times. This chain uses TRBV25-1 with TRBJ1-5; no definite D call. Trimming took 10 bases from V and 2 from J, leaving 18 bases between them. CDR3 size: 15 residues. CDR1 and CDR2 (germline): MGHDK, SYGVNS. CDR3 sequence: CATSRMGFGNQPQHF. The CDR3 region has the DNA TGTGCCACCTCGAGGATGGGTTTTGGCAATCAGCCCCAGCATTTT.